The 32 T cell receptor beta chains reported below all come from one sample, sequenced in a study of cytomegalovirus exposure and HLA in healthy donors. Both 60 Vbeta primers and 13 Jbeta primers went into the PCR. The repertoire was sequenced with immunoSEQ multiplex PCR; TCRdb's copy has only in-frame clones and lacks some. The table lists about 83,000 clones, 65% to 75% of them singletons. The sequenced material came from PBMCs. Every receptor here comes from a man aged 55-75 years in good health and CMV-seronegative.

The chain couples TRBV7-8 to TRBJ2-5, with D unresolved. The V and J ends lost 0 bases and 0 bases respectively, with 5 bases between them. This CDR3 is built from 14 residues. Germline V gene sequence: CDR1 SGHVS, CDR2 FQNEAQ. The CDR3 nucleotides read TGTGCCAGCAGCTTAGCGAGGTACCAAGAGACCCAGTACTTC. Its protein is CASSLARYQETQYF.

The gene calls are TRBV2 and TRBJ2-4; a weak D match, TRBD2 (6 bases). With 9 bases removed from V and 9 bases from J, the gap between germline ends came to 18 bases. The CDR3 extends over 13 amino acids. CDR1 SNHLY and CDR2 FYNNEI come from the germline V gene. CDR3 nucleotides: TGTGCCAGACGAGGATCGGGGGATGGCATTCAGTACTTC. It encodes CARRGSGDGIQYF.

This chain connects TRBV4-1 to TRBJ2-1, with D maybe TRBD2 (6 bases). This CDR3 contains 17 residues. V lost 0 bases, J lost 2 bases, and 14 bases lay in between. Germline loops: CDR1 MGHRA, CDR2 YSYEKL. CDR3 protein: CASSQDLEGRAYNEQFF. The CDR3, as DNA: TGCGCCAGCAGCCAAGATTTGGAGGGCCGGGCCTACAATGAGCAGTTCTTC.

The rearrangement joins TRBV11-3 to TRBJ2-3; 7 bases fit TRBD2. V gave up 5 bases and J gave up 4 bases; unmatched junction bases: 9. Germline V CDR1 and CDR2: SGHNT, YENEEA. This CDR3 is built from 15 residues. In DNA form, the CDR3 reads TGTGCCAGCAGCCCCGGGGCGGGGGAGCCAGATACGCAGTATTTT. Its translation is CASSPGAGEPDTQYF.

The chain recombines TRBV29-1 with TRBJ2-3, with a possible D match to TRBD2 (7 bases). Trimming removed 3 bases at V and 6 bases at J, with 13 bases between. Germline CDR1 reads SQVTM; CDR2 reads ANQGSEA. CDR3 length equals 13 residues. The CDR3 loop is CSVEWGGLDTQYF. The CDR3 coding sequence is TGCAGCGTTGAGTGGGGGGGCCTTGATACGCAGTATTTT.

This clone occurred a few times. V usage is TRBV5-8 and J usage is TRBJ2-7; perhaps TRBD1 as D (6 bases). Germline V gene sequence: CDR1 SGHTS, CDR2 YDEGEE. The CDR3 is 15 residues long. V was cut by 0 bases and J by 5 bases, with 15 bases left in between. The CDR3 DNA sequence: TGTGCCAGCAGCTTGGTTCAGAGACAGGCTAACGAGCAGTACTTC. Amino acids: CASSLVQRQANEQYF.

The chain uses TRBV6-6 and TRBJ2-7; D is unresolved. Trimming removed 4 bases from V and 3 bases from J, with 7 bases in between. CDR1 MNHNY and CDR2 SVGAGI come from the germline V gene (reference sequence). The CDR3 runs to 12 residues. This CDR3 reads CASSSRGYEQYF. The CDR3, as DNA: TGTGCCAGCAGTTCCCGCGGCTACGAGCAGTACTTC.

The V gene is TRBV7-9, the J gene TRBJ2-7; tentatively, D is TRBD1 (5 bases). With 1 base removed from V and 2 bases from J, the gap between germline ends came to 15 bases. CDR3 length: 16 residues. Germline CDR1 reads SEHNR; CDR2 reads FQNEAQ (reference sequence). In DNA, the CDR3 is TGTGCCAGCAGCTTAGTGGTTACAGGTGGAACCTACGAGCAGTACTTC. Its protein is CASSLVVTGGTYEQYF.

This chain uses TRBV5-5 with TRBJ2-7; a weak D match, TRBD1 (5 bases). Germline lookup yields CDR1 SGHKS and CDR2 YYEKEE (reference sequence). The CDR3 length is 15 residues. V gave up 1 base and J gave up 2 bases, with 13 bases separating them. The chain's CDR3 is CASSLSPGPTYEQYF. DNA for the CDR3: TGTGCCAGCAGCTTGAGCCCAGGGCCAACCTACGAGCAGTACTTC.

The V and J genes are TRBV30 and TRBJ2-7; 10 bases map to TRBD1. The V gene end was trimmed by 3 bases and the J gene end by 3 bases; junction bases not matched to a gene: 5. The V gene's germline CDR1 is GTSNPN and CDR2 SVGIG (reference sequence). The CDR3 extends over 14 amino acids. The CDR3 sequence: CAWRGGDRGYEQYF. The CDR3 bases are TGTGCCTGGAGGGGAGGGGACAGGGGCTACGAGCAGTACTTC. Filled out from reference TRBV30 and TRBJ2-7, the complete variable domain reads SQTIHQWPATLVQPVGSPLSLECTVEGTSNPNLYWYRQAAGRGLQLLFYSVGIGQISSEVPQNLSASRPQDRQFILSSKKLLLSDSGFYLCAWRGGDRGYEQYFGPGTRLTVT.

The gene calls are TRBV27 and TRBJ1-2, with D possibly matching TRBD1 (5 bases). The germline gives CDR1 MNHEY, CDR2 SMNVEV (reference sequence). V was cut by 6 bases and J by 2 bases, with 13 bases left in between. This CDR3 spans 14 amino acids. The CDR3 sequence: CASRGGVWNYGYTF. CDR3 DNA sequence: TGTGCCAGCAGGGGGGGGGTCTGGAACTATGGCTACACCTTC.

The chain uses TRBV30 and TRBJ2-3, with 12 bases that match TRBD1. J was trimmed by 3 bases and V by 1 base; bases with no gene match: 8. Per germline, CDR1 GTSNPN and CDR2 SVGIG (reference sequence). There are 17 residues in the CDR3. CDR3 DNA sequence: TGTGCCTGGAGTGGGGAGGGGACAGGGGGCAGAACAGATACGCAGTATTTT. Protein product: CAWSGEGTGGRTDTQYF.

J is TRBJ2-3 and V is TRBV5-1; D gene unclear. Trimming cost V 5 bases and J 2 bases, with 9 bases left between them. The CDR3 totals 13 residues. In germline, CDR1 is SGHRS, CDR2 YFSETQ. The CDR3 sequence: CASRLTPTDTQYF. The CDR3 region has the DNA TGCGCCAGCAGACTAACCCCCACAGATACGCAGTATTTT. The variable domain in full, completed from reference TRBV5-1 and TRBJ2-3, reads KAGVTQTPRYLIKTRGQQVTLSCSPISGHRSVSWYQQTPGQGLQFLFEYFSETQRNKGNFPGRFSGRQFSNSRSEMNVSTLELGDSALYLCASRLTPTDTQYFGPGTRLTVL.

The chain joins TRBV7-9 to TRBJ2-5; TRBD2 agrees at 9 bases. This CDR3 region has 16 residues. J lost 3 bases, V lost 5 bases, and 10 bases had no gene match. Germline lookup yields CDR1 SEHNR and CDR2 FQNEAQ (reference sequence). The CDR3 bases are TGTGCCAGCAGCCGCCGAACCAGACTAGCGGAAGAGACCCAGTACTTC. Translated: CASSRRTRLAEETQYF.

The chain employs TRBV7-3 and TRBJ2-1; 8 nucleotides agree with TRBD2. The CDR3 sequence is 14 residues long. Germline values: CDR1 SGHTA, CDR2 FQGTGA. V trimming: 7 bases; J trimming: 9 bases; junction bases outside the gene matches: 11. This CDR3 reads CASTPFDREGEQFF. CDR3 bases: TGTGCCAGCACCCCCTTCGACCGGGAGGGTGAGCAGTTCTTC.

The chain couples TRBV6-1 to TRBJ2-3; TRBD1 might be the D (6 bases). Germline V gene data show CDR1 as MNHNS and CDR2 as SASEGT. The CDR3 extends over 16 amino acids. V lost 2 bases and J lost 3, with 15 bases in between. The chain's CDR3 is CASSESVGGWTDTQYF. CDR3 nucleotide sequence: TGTGCCAGCAGTGAATCAGTAGGGGGTTGGACAGATACGCAGTATTTT.

This clone was seen only once. The chain couples TRBV11-2 to TRBJ2-2, with 12 bases that match TRBD2. CDR1 is SGHAT and CDR2 is FQNNGV in the germline V gene. This CDR3 is built from 17 residues. J was trimmed by 7 bases and V by 2 bases; bases with no gene match: 8. CDR3 residues: CASSLNLAGGRGGELFF. In nucleotides, the CDR3 is TGTGCCAGCAGCTTAAACCTAGCGGGGGGGCGAGGCGGGGAGCTGTTTTTT. The full variable domain, its missing parts supplied by reference TRBV11-2 and TRBJ2-2, is EAGVAQSPRYKIIEKRQSVAFWCNPISGHATLYWYQQILGQGPKLLIQFQNNGVVDDSQLPKDRFSAERLKGVDSTLKIQPAKLEDSAVYLCASSLNLAGGRGGELFFGEGSRLTVL.

V gene TRBV7-6 combines with J gene TRBJ1-2; the D is unclear. Trimming removed 0 bases from V and 6 bases from J, with 14 bases in between. Germline CDR1 SGHVS, CDR2 FNYEAQ. CDR3 length equals 15 residues. CDR3 nucleotide sequence: TGTGCCAGCAGCTTAGCGGGCGGACTGGTACATGGCTACACCTTC. It yields the protein CASSLAGGLVHGYTF.

The chain combines TRBV19 with TRBJ1-5; 8 nucleotides line up with TRBD1. Germline V lookup: CDR1 LNHDA, CDR2 SQIVND (reference sequence). V was pared by 3 bases and J by 5 bases, with 9 bases of the junction left unmatched. The CDR3 contains 16 residues. DNA for the CDR3: TGTGCCAGTAGTATCATTTCGGACAGGGATGATCAGCCCCAGCATTTT. It translates to CASSIISDRDDQPQHF.

This clone was seen more than once but under ten times. This chain uses TRBV4-1 with TRBJ1-1, with D unresolved. Germline V CDR1 and CDR2: MGHRA, YSYEKL. The CDR3 length is 17 residues. V lost 0 bases and J lost 4, with 18 bases in between. The CDR3 is CASSQDVPLGLGTEAFF. The CDR3 DNA reads TGCGCCAGCAGCCAAGATGTTCCACTTGGGCTCGGCACTGAAGCTTTCTTT.

J is TRBJ2-5 and V is TRBV19, with 12 positions matching TRBD2. From germline, CDR1 is LNHDA and CDR2 SQIVND (reference sequence). V lost 4 bases to trimming and J lost 7 bases; unmatched junction nucleotides: 13. This CDR3 is built from 17 residues. The CDR3 spells CASSTTSGGPPPWTQYF. The CDR3 DNA reads as TGTGCCAGTAGTACAACTAGCGGGGGGCCTCCCCCCTGGACCCAGTACTTC.

The chain combines TRBV5-4 with TRBJ2-1, with D possibly being TRBD2 (6 bases). In germline, CDR1 is SGHNT, CDR2 YYREEE (reference sequence). V lost 2 bases and J lost 1, with 7 bases in between. This CDR3 is built from 14 residues. This chain's CDR3 is CASSFLASYNEQFF. The CDR3 region has the DNA TGTGCCAGCAGCTTTCTAGCGTCCTACAATGAGCAGTTCTTC.

The genes are TRBV11-3 and TRBJ1-6; no clear D. The V gene's germline CDR1 is SGHNT and CDR2 YENEEA. The ends were cut back, 5 bases at V and 7 bases at J, with 12 bases in the middle. CDR3 size: 14 residues. The CDR3, as DNA: TGTGCCAGCAGCCGGGCGGGCGAGAATTCACCCCTCCACTTT. It translates to CASSRAGENSPLHF.

The sample holds a few counts of this clone. This chain uses TRBV5-1 with TRBJ1-1; unclear D gene. V lost 4 bases and J lost 0, with 10 bases in between. CDR1 is SGHRS, CDR2 YFSETQ, per germline. This CDR3 region has 14 residues. The CDR3 sequence: CASSDGLMNTEAFF. The CDR3 bases are TGCGCCAGCAGCGATGGACTGATGAACACTGAAGCTTTCTTT.

The chain uses TRBV6-1 and TRBJ2-7; D might be TRBD2 (6 bases). The length of the CDR3 is 15 residues. Germline assignment: CDR1 MNHNS and CDR2 SASEGT. V was pared by 5 bases and J by 4 bases, with 18 bases between. The CDR3 loop reads CASSPAPLALYEQYF. The CDR3 coding sequence is TGTGCCAGCAGTCCTGCCCCACTAGCTTTATACGAGCAGTACTTC.

This clone came up a few times. The chain couples TRBV19 to TRBJ1-5; the match to TRBD1 covers 10 bases. Germline CDR1 LNHDA, CDR2 SQIVND (reference sequence). The CDR3 consists of 14 residues. J lost 6 bases, V lost 6 bases, and 5 bases had no gene match. The CDR3 region has the DNA TGTGCCAGTAGCAAGACAGGGGGCCCTCAGCCCCAGCATTTT. Encoded protein: CASSKTGGPQPQHF.

This clone has only a few counts. This chain's CDR3 is CASSLDKGSGEQFF. CDR3 bases: TGTGCCAGCAGCTTAGATAAGGGGTCCGGTGAGCAGTTCTTC. This rearrangement joins TRBV11-2 to TRBJ2-1; a possible D gene is TRBD1 (5 bases). This CDR3 contains 14 residues. Germline CDR1 SGHAT, CDR2 FQNNGV. V was shortened by 0 bases and J by 9 bases, with 12 bases between the two germline ends.

The rearrangement uses TRBV2 and TRBJ2-7; no clear D. Germline V gives CDR1 SNHLY, CDR2 FYNNEI. The CDR3 totals 14 residues. V lost 8 bases and J 0 bases, leaving 14 bases between the germline ends. CDR3 coding DNA: TGTGCCAGCCGGCAAGACACAGCCTCCTACGAGCAGTACTTC. Translated, it gives CASRQDTASYEQYF.

The CDR3 DNA reads TGTGCCTGGAGTGCGGGTTTGGGGCACCCGGAAAAACTGTTTTTT. As protein: CAWSAGLGHPEKLFF. The chain combines TRBV30 with TRBJ1-4; tentative D call: TRBD1 (5 bases). This CDR3 spans 15 amino acids. Deletions cut 1 base from V and 8 bases from J, with 17 bases between. From germline, CDR1 is GTSNPN and CDR2 SVGIG (reference sequence).

This clone was observed a handful of times. The chain employs TRBV6-1 and TRBJ2-7, with TRBD2 matching over 8 bases. The germline V gene has CDR1 MNHNS and CDR2 SASEGT. CDR3 length: 14 amino acids. The V gene end was trimmed by 2 bases and the J gene end by 2 bases; junction bases not matched to a gene: 2. CDR3 residues: CASSETSGPYEQYF. As DNA, the CDR3 is TGTGCCAGCAGTGAAACTAGCGGACCCTACGAGCAGTACTTC.

The chain has TRBV19 and TRBJ1-5; D gene ambiguous. The CDR3 has 17 amino acids. Germline lookup yields CDR1 LNHDA and CDR2 SQIVND (reference sequence). V lost 7 bases, J lost 2 bases, and 21 bases lay in between. CDR3 bases: TGTGCCAGTACCCCCCACCGTAGCGGGGTAGGCAATCAGCCCCAGCATTTT. Translation gives CASTPHRSGVGNQPQHF.

This rearrangement joins TRBV5-1 to TRBJ1-1, with D uncertain. V gave up 0 bases and J gave up 0 bases, with 3 bases separating them. Germline values: CDR1 SGHRS, CDR2 YFSETQ. This CDR3 has 13 residues. The CDR3 bases are TGCGCCAGCAGCTTGGACATGAACACTGAAGCTTTCTTT. This gives the protein CASSLDMNTEAFF.